This T cell receptor (beta chain) was sequenced for a study of CD8+CD57+ T cells in acquired aplastic anemia (dated by TCRdb to between 2018 and 2020). In terms of the full investigation: Extracted DNA from sorted CD4+ and CD8+ cells averaged around 2.9 ug, ranging from about 0.17 to 27.4 ug. CD8+CD57+ expansion was defined as frequency above the mean frequency observed in healthy subjects.

The patients picked for sequencing were ones in whom flow cytometry had shown an expansion of CD8+CD57+ cells. All patients had severe acquired aplastic anemia diagnosed by International Study of Aplastic Anemia and Agranulocytosis and Camitta criteria. No patient had received any therapy when blood was sampled. TCR repertoires of sorted CD4+ and CD8+ blood T cells from severe aplastic anemia patients and healthy subjects were deep-sequenced in the study. In the USA, patient enrollment took place under clinicaltrials.gov protocols 00001620, 01623167, 00001397, 00071045, 00081523 and 00961064. Ficoll-Paque density gradient centrifugation was used to isolate peripheral blood mononuclear cells. Before DNA was extracted, CD4+ and CD8+ T cells were sorted using either FACS or magnetic beads. Remarks on this clonotype: This receptor's antigen is unknown. No base-level quality is on record; no much larger clone is a single base apart.

The full study reports these points: Around 28 CD8+ CDR3 sequences were found to be shared between patients and controls, but these sequences appeared to be highly expressed in patients and within the immunodominant clones of the patients. CD8+ Simpson's diversity did not differ significantly between patients and healthy controls (P=0.060).

Genomic DNA was used as template for profiling of TCR beta VDJ combinations and CDR3 sequences. An Illumina HiSeq 2000 was the platform used for TCR repertoire sequencing. The authors' analysis ran thus. Repertoire assessment relied on Simpson's diversity index, CDR3 size and DJ length profiles, and TRBV/TRBJ rearrangement plots. The most abundant DNA sequence in the deep sequencing data was taken as the immunodominant clone. CDR3 amino acid sequences were checked for sharing between subjects and were compared against published repertoires and the VDJdb database. TCRdb passed the public sequencing reads through fastp at Q25 and MiXCR, retaining productive beta sequences. Rows matching on CDR3 protein sequence are summarized as one entry with the most common DNA and genes. None of the V and J calls come from the authors' own analysis; TCRdb made them. This sample lists hundreds of thousands of distinct CDR3 sequences; around 30% were detected once. 0.8% to 0.85% of the sample is in the top ten clones.

Trimming accounts for 8 bases at V and 4 bases at J, while the number of junction bases matched to no gene is 7. The germline V gene yields MNHNS for CDR1 and SASEGT for CDR2. CDR3 length: 13 amino acids, cysteine to phenylalanine. Only the CDR3 region is kept as DNA, spanning 39 bases read in frame from base 1. The sequence links TRBV6-1 to TRBJ1-1; TRBD1 fits 7 bases in the junction. The TCR originated in a human donor with aplastic anemia. The source material was sorted CD4+, CD8+, or CD8+CD57+ T cells (not recorded which) from PBMCs. The DNA reads as follows: TGTGCCAGCTCAACAGGGGTACCCACTGAAGCTTTCTTT. Its translation is CASSTGVPTEAFF.